This entry lists 10 T cell receptor beta chains sequenced from one sample in a study of cytomegalovirus exposure and HLA in healthy donors. In the PCR, 60 Vbeta and 13 Jbeta primers were used. Sequenced by immunoSEQ multiplex PCR; TCRdb stores in-frame clones only, minus some. In the table there are 82,000 or so clones, 10% of which are singletons. Input material: PBMCs. The source is a man between 60 and 75 years old in good health and CMV-seropositive.

This clone came up a few times. This chain joins TRBV6-1 and TRBJ2-7; D is possibly TRBD2 (6 bases). The V and J ends lost 9 bases and 3 bases respectively, with 21 bases between them. The germline CDR1 and CDR2 sequences are MNHNS and SASEGT. CDR3 size: 15 residues. Here the CDR3 DNA reads TGTGCCAGGACCCCGGGGAGGACCGGAGTCTACGAGCAGTACGTC. Amino acid sequence: CARTPGRTGVYEQYV.

This clone has more than one count but fewer than ten. The chain couples TRBV7-9 to TRBJ1-1, with TRBD1 matching 9 bases. Germline lookup yields CDR1 SEHNR and CDR2 FQNEAQ (reference sequence). The V gene end was trimmed by 3 bases and the J gene end by 5 bases; junction bases not matched to a gene: 4. This CDR3 spans 14 amino acids. The CDR3 protein is CASSLNRGRTEAFF. As DNA, the CDR3 is TGTGCCAGCAGCTTGAACAGGGGGCGTACTGAAGCTTTCTTT.

The chain couples TRBV19 to TRBJ2-3; 7 bases are shared with TRBD1. Germline CDR1 and CDR2: LNHDA and SQIVND (reference sequence). Trimming cost V 3 bases and J 0 bases; bases outside gene matches: 0. The CDR3 spans 14 residues. CDR3 sequence reads: CASSMTGSTDTQYF. In nucleotides, the CDR3 is TGTGCCAGTAGTATGACAGGGAGCACAGATACGCAGTATTTT. The full variable domain, in which reference TRBV19 and TRBJ2-3 provide the parts outside the CDR3, is DGGITQSPKYLFRKEGQNVTLSCEQNLNHDAMYWYRQDPGQGLRLIYYSQIVNDFQKGDIAEGYSVSREKKESFPLTVTSAQKNPTAFYLCASSMTGSTDTQYFGPGTRLTVL.

The chain uses TRBV5-5 and TRBJ2-7; the match to TRBD2 covers 8 bases. This CDR3 is built from 17 residues. J lost 6 bases, V lost 0 bases, and 14 bases had no gene match. Germline assignment: CDR1 SGHKS and CDR2 YYEKEE (reference sequence). CDR3 in DNA: TGTGCCAGCAGCTTGGCCCCTCGGGGGGGGCGAGGGATCGAGCAGTACTTC. This codes for CASSLAPRGGRGIEQYF.

This clone appeared a few times. The rearrangement uses TRBV7-9 and TRBJ2-5; 12 bases match TRBD2. The V and J ends lost 5 bases and 2 bases, in that order; junction bases with no gene match: 6. CDR1 SEHNR and CDR2 FQNEAQ come from the germline V gene (reference sequence). The CDR3 totals 16 residues. The CDR3 is CASSQLAGGVQETQYF. CDR3 DNA: TGTGCCAGCAGCCAACTAGCGGGGGGCGTGCAAGAGACCCAGTACTTC.

This clone has more than one count but fewer than ten. This chain links TRBV5-1 with TRBJ1-4; D is possibly TRBD1 (5 bases). Germline V gives CDR1 SGHRS, CDR2 YFSETQ. The CDR3 length is 16 residues. V dropped 5 bases and J dropped 8 bases, with 22 bases sitting between them. The CDR3 protein is CASSLTGESMGEKLFF. DNA of the CDR3: TGCGCCAGCAGTCTCACGGGGGAATCTATGGGAGAAAAACTGTTTTTT.

This clone showed up just a few times. The rearrangement links TRBV7-9 to TRBJ2-7; 15 bases match TRBD2. The CDR3 is made up of 18 amino acids. With 5 bases clipped from V and 3 bases from J, the junction kept 11 bases outside the gene matches. Germline V gene data show CDR1 as SEHNR and CDR2 as FQNEAQ (reference sequence). CDR3 coding DNA: TGTGCCAGCAGCCGCGGACTAGCGGGAGGGTGGGGAGTCTACGAGCAGTACTTC. This encodes CASSRGLAGGWGVYEQYF. Using reference TRBV7-9 and TRBJ2-7 for the parts outside the CDR3, the full variable domain is DTGVSQNPRHKITKRGQNVTFRCDPISEHNRLYWYRQTLGQGPEFLTYFQNEAQLEKSRLLSDRFSAERPKGSFSTLEIQRTEQGDSAMYLCASSRGLAGGWGVYEQYFGPGTRLTVT.

The V and J genes are TRBV10-3 and TRBJ2-6, with TRBD2 identical over 10 bases. Looked up from germline, CDR1 is ENHRY and CDR2 is SYGVKD. The V gene end was trimmed by 3 bases and the J gene end by 3 bases; junction bases not matched to a gene: 8. This CDR3 has 18 amino acids. As DNA, the CDR3 is TGTGCCATCAGTGATTCTAGCGGGGGACCGGGTGGGGCCAACGTCCTGACTTTC. Amino acid sequence: CAISDSSGGPGGANVLTF.

The chain recombines TRBV11-2 with TRBJ2-3, with TRBD2 matching over 12 bases. V shed 3 bases and J 6 bases; nucleotides not matched to a gene: 4. CDR3 length: 15 residues. Germline V gene data show CDR1 as SGHAT and CDR2 as FQNNGV. CDR3 region: CASSFRLAGEDTQYF. Written as DNA, the CDR3 is TGTGCCAGCAGCTTTAGACTAGCGGGGGAGGATACGCAGTATTTT.

The genes are TRBV6-5 and TRBJ1-6, with 10 bases matching TRBD1. The ends lost 7 bases at V and 9 bases at J; junction bases unmatched: 6. Germline V CDR1 and CDR2: MNHEY, SVGAGI. CDR3 length equals 14 residues. CDR3 loop: CASTPGQGISPLHF. The CDR3 DNA is TGTGCCAGCACTCCGGGACAGGGGATTTCACCCCTCCACTTT.